These T cell receptor beta chains were read from a single sample in a study of T cell repertoires in cytomegalovirus infection. Via MiXCR, TCRdb re-called the reads, giving one row per CDR3 protein. The table has some 100,000 distinct CDR3 sequences, roughly a quarter seen once; the top ten hold more than 35%. Sequenced: CD8+ T cells from PBMCs. These receptors were collected from a human donor in good health (CMV status not recorded). Some clones in this sample may be carry-over from other donors' samples. Each CDR3 is given with its conserved first and last residue. D genes are given only for firm matches. Size is omitted from some rows. Given values are once, few, many or a class for expanded clones.

V gene	clone size	D gene	J gene	CDR3 DNA	CDR3 protein
TRBV6-2/TRBV6-3	-	-	TRBJ1-1	TGTGCCAGCAGCCCCCAACAGGGCACTGAAGCTTTCTTT	CASSPQQGTEAFF
TRBV5-1	few	TRBD2	TRBJ2-1	TGCGCCAGCAGCTTGGACGCAGCGGGAGACAATGAGCAGTTCTTC	CASSLDAAGDNEQFF
TRBV19	many	-	TRBJ1-4	TGTGCCAGTAGTCCGGACGGAAATGAAAAACTGTTTTTT	CASSPDGNEKLFF
TRBV7-2	few	-	TRBJ2-7	TGTGCCAGCAGCCGAGACTACGAGCAGTACTTC	CASSRDYEQYF
TRBV5-1	-	TRBD1	TRBJ2-7	TGCGCCAGCAGCTTGGAGTCTGGGACAGGGGCCTACGAGCAGTACTTC	CASSLESGTGAYEQYF
TRBV7-2	-	TRBD2	TRBJ2-7	TGTACCAGCAGCTCCGGACTAGCGGTTCTCTACGAGCAGTACTTC	CTSSSGLAVLYEQYF
TRBV20-1	-	TRBD1	TRBJ1-2	TGCAGTGCTAGGTCGGGACAGGGCCTGGAGGGCTACACCTTC	CSARSGQGLEGYTF
TRBV7-2	many	-	TRBJ2-3	TGTGCCAGCAGCTTGGAGGGGGGGACAGATACGCAGTATTTT	CASSLEGGTDTQYF
TRBV28	once	-	TRBJ2-2	TGTGCCAGCCGTAGAGCCGATAACACCGGGGAGCTGTTTTTT	CASRRADNTGELFF
TRBV24-1	-	TRBD1	TRBJ2-2	TGTGCCACCAGTGAGAGGGGGACAGGGGGCCCCCCCGGGGAGCTGTTTTTT	CATSERGTGGPPGELFF
TRBV20-1	-	TRBD2	TRBJ2-7	TGCAGTGCTAGACTAGCGGGAGCCGAGCAGTACTTC	CSARLAGAEQYF
TRBV15	-	-	TRBJ2-7	TGTGCCACCAGCAGAGCCGGGACCGGTTCCTACGAGCAGTACTTC	CATSRAGTGSYEQYF
TRBV13	-	TRBD2	TRBJ2-5	TGTGCCAGCAGCCCCCGACTAGCGGGAGAGGGGGAGACCCAGTACTTC	CASSPRLAGEGETQYF
TRBV3-1	few	TRBD2	TRBJ2-2	TGTGCCAGCAGCCAATTCCGACTAGCGGGAGGCTCGGGTAACACCGGGGAGCTGTTTTTT	CASSQFRLAGGSGNTGELFF
TRBV6-2/TRBV6-3	-	TRBD2	TRBJ2-7	TGTGCCAGCAGTTACTCAGCGGGAGAGGGATACGAGCAGTACTTC	CASSYSAGEGYEQYF
TRBV27	-	TRBD1	TRBJ2-7	TGTGCCAGCAGTTTATCTACCCCGGGACAGGGTGCCGAGCAGTACTTC	CASSLSTPGQGAEQYF
TRBV7-4	-	-	TRBJ2-7	TGTGCCAGCAGCTTAGCTACGGGCGAGCAGTACTTC	CASSLATGEQYF
TRBV2	few	-	TRBJ1-2	TGTGCCAGCAGTGATCCCAGTCACTATGGCTACACCTTC	CASSDPSHYGYTF
TRBV12-5	many	TRBD1	TRBJ2-1	TGTGCTAGTGGTTTAGTAACATCCGGGACAGTCTGTCGCAATGAGCAGTTCTTC	CASGLVTSGTVCRNEQFF
TRBV7-8	many	-	TRBJ1-5	TGTGCCAGCAGCTTAGCCGGGGAGTGGCGTCAGCCCCAGCATTTT	CASSLAGEWRQPQHF
TRBV29-1	few	-	TRBJ1-1	TGCAGCGTTGAGGGGAGGGGCATCGATTTGAACACTGAAGCTTTCTTT	CSVEGRGIDLNTEAFF
TRBV4-3	-	-	TRBJ2-7	TGCGCCAGCAGCCAAGGACAGAGCTCCTACGAGCAGTACTTC	CASSQGQSSYEQYF
TRBV5-5	few	-	TRBJ2-1	TGTGCCAGCAGCATGGGACTGGTCAATGAGCAGTTCTTC	CASSMGLVNEQFF
TRBV7-9	-	TRBD1	TRBJ1-1	TGTGCCAGCAGCTCAGCACTCCAGGGGGCCACTGAAGCTTTCTTT	CASSSALQGATEAFF
TRBV5-1	many	-	TRBJ1-1	TGCGCCAGCAGCTTGGGTGTAGCTTACAGGGAAGAGAACACTGAAGCTTTCTTT	CASSLGVAYREENTEAFF
TRBV6-1	many	TRBD2	TRBJ2-7	TGTGCCAGCAGTCTAGCGGGGGCCTCCTACGAGCAGTACTTC	CASSLAGASYEQYF
TRBV6-6	few	-	TRBJ1-4	TGTGCCAGCAACGGAGGCGAAAAACTGTTTTTT	CASNGGEKLFF
TRBV6-2/TRBV6-3	-	-	TRBJ2-1	TGTGCCAGCAGTGGCTCTCTCAAGGGGCAGTTCTTC	CASSGSLKGQFF
TRBV6-6	many	-	TRBJ2-2	TGTGCCAGCATCAAGGAATGGGGGGGCGACCCCACCGGGGAGCTGTTTTTT	CASIKEWGGDPTGELFF
TRBV5-1	-	TRBD1	TRBJ2-1	TGCGCCAGCAGCGCCGGGACAGGGGACTACAATGAGCAGTTCTTC	CASSAGTGDYNEQFF
TRBV9	-	TRBD1	TRBJ1-1	TGTGCCAGCAGCCCGGGGACAGTCACTGAAGCTTTCTTT	CASSPGTVTEAFF
TRBV28	-	-	TRBJ2-5	TGTGCCAGCAGAACCACCTCGCCCGATACCGAGACCCAGTACTTC	CASRTTSPDTETQYF
TRBV12-3/TRBV12-4	-	TRBD2	TRBJ2-1	TGTGCCAGCAGCTTACTAGCGGGGCTTAACAATGAGCAGTTCTTC	CASSLLAGLNNEQFF
TRBV12-3/TRBV12-4	few	-	TRBJ2-3	TGTGCCAGCAGTTTAGCGACTATGAGCGAGCGCGGGACAGATACGCAGTATTTT	CASSLATMSERGTDTQYF
TRBV11-2	many	-	TRBJ2-5	TGTGCCAGCAGCGTTAGTGGGTCCTCTCAAGAGACCCAGTACTTC	CASSVSGSSQETQYF
TRBV4-3	-	-	TRBJ1-4	TGCGCCAGCAGCCAAGATCTGTGGGCTAAGGAAAAACTGTTTTTT	CASSQDLWAKEKLFF
TRBV20-1	-	TRBD2	TRBJ2-3	TGCAGTGCTAGAGTGCCGGACCCCCACCTGCCGCTAGCGGGAAGAGATACGCAGTATTTT	CSARVPDPHLPLAGRDTQYF
TRBV7-2	many	-	TRBJ1-6	TGTGCCAGCAGCTTTAATTACCGGGACACATTGGATTCACCCCTCCACTTT	CASSFNYRDTLDSPLHF
TRBV7-2	many	-	TRBJ1-4	TGTGCCAGCAGCTGGAACCCTCGATACGGTGAAAAACTGTTTTTT	CASSWNPRYGEKLFF
TRBV7-6	-	TRBD1	TRBJ2-7	TGTGCCAGCAGCGGACAGGGGGCAATATCCTACGAGCAGTACTTC	CASSGQGAISYEQYF
TRBV19	-	-	TRBJ1-2	TGTGCCAGTAGTTCCTTAGAGGTCTACACCTTC	CASSSLEVYTF
TRBV15	few	-	TRBJ1-1	TGTGCCACCAGCAGAGATCGGAACACTGAAGCTTTCTTT	CATSRDRNTEAFF
TRBV7-2	many	TRBD1	TRBJ2-7	TGTGCCAGCAGCTCACCCCCCGGGACAGTTTACTACGAGCAGTACTTC	CASSSPPGTVYYEQYF
TRBV27	few	-	TRBJ2-2	TGTGCCAGCAGTTTTTTGGATTTCGCCGGGGAGCTGTTTTTT	CASSFLDFAGELFF
TRBV7-2	many	-	TRBJ2-3	TGTGCCAGCAGCTTATTGGGGGGAGATTCAACAGATACGCAGTATTTT	CASSLLGGDSTDTQYF
TRBV14	-	-	TRBJ2-5	TGTGCCAGCAGCCAAGTAACGGGGGGCTCCCAAGAGACCCAGTACTTC	CASSQVTGGSQETQYF
TRBV4-3	few	-	TRBJ1-1	TGCGCCAGCAGCCAAGAGCAGAACACTGAAGCTTTCTTT	CASSQEQNTEAFF
TRBV11-2	few	TRBD1	TRBJ2-7	TGTGCCAGCAGCTACCCAGGGGGCCACGAGCAGTACTTC	CASSYPGGHEQYF
TRBV20-1	-	-	TRBJ2-6	TGCAGTGCCGACGGTGGGGCCAACGTCCTGACTTTC	CSADGGANVLTF
TRBV28	few	-	TRBJ1-1	TGTGCCAGCAGTTTATCGGGGGAGGGGGGAACTGAAGCTTTCTTT	CASSLSGEGGTEAFF
TRBV7-2	many	-	TRBJ2-3	TGTGCCAGCAGCTTAGTCGGGGATACGCAGTATTTT	CASSLVGDTQYF
TRBV20-1	-	-	TRBJ1-1	TGCAGTGCTAGAGATGGATCGCTGGACGGACGAGGGGGAGCTTTCTTT	CSARDGSLDGRGGAFF
TRBV27	-	TRBD1	TRBJ2-1	TGTGCCAGCAGACCGACAGGGCCCTACAATGAGCAGTTCTTC	CASRPTGPYNEQFF
TRBV29-1	-	TRBD2	TRBJ2-1	TGCAGCTTCGGGACTAGCTATGATGAGCAGTTCTTC	CSFGTSYDEQFF